The clone carrying this TCR beta chain turned up a few times. The data stem from a study of neurological immune-mediated disorders. Each CDR3 protein is one row after TCRdb ran MiXCR on the 5' RACE reads. The table lists 65,000 to 85,000 distinct CDR3 sequences, 3% to 4% of them singletons. The CDR3 spans 12 residues. Germline V CDR1 and CDR2: WSHSY, SAAADI. The ends were cut back, 8 bases at V and 9 bases at J, with 16 bases in the middle. This TCR was recovered from a woman aged 50 to 65 with multiple sclerosis. The chain has TRBV10-2 and TRBJ2-5, with TRBD1 as a possible D gene (6 bases). The sequenced sample was PBMCs. The CDR3 protein is CASGRDNRAQYF. As DNA, the CDR3 is TGCGCCAGCGGCAGGGACAACAGGGCCCAGTACTTC.